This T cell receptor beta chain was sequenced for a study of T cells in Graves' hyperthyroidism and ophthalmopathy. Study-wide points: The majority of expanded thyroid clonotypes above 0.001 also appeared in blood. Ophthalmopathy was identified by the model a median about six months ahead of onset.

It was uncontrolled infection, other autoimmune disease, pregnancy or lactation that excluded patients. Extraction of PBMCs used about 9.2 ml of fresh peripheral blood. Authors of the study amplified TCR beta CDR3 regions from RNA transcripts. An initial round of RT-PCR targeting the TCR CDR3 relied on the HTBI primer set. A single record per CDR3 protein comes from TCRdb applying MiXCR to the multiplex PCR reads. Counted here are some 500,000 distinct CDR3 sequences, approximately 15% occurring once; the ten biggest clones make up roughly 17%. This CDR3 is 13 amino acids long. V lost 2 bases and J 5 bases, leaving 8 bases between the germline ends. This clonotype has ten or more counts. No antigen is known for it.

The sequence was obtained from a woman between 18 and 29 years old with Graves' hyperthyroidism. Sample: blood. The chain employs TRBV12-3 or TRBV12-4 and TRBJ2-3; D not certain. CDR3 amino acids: CASSLIGVDTQYF. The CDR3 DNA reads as TGTGCCAGCAGTTTAATAGGAGTAGATACGCAGTATTTT.